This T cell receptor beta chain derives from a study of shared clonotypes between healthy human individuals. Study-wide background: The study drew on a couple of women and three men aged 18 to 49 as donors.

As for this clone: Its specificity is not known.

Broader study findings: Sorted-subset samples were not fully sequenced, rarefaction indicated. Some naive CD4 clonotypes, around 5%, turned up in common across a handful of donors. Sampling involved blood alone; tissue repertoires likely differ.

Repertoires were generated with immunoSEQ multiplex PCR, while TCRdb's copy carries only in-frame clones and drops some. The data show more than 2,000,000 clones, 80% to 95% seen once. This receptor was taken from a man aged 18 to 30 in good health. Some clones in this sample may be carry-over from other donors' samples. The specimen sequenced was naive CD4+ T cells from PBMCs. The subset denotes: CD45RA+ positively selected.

For the CDR3, the DNA is TGTGCCAGCAGTTACCTGGGGGGGGGAAAACTGTTTTTT. This encodes CASSYLGGGKLFF. This chain uses TRBV6-5 with TRBJ1-4; D might be TRBD1 (5 bases). The CDR3 loop spans 13 amino acids. V gave up 2 bases and J gave up 10 bases, with 11 bases separating them. CDR1 and CDR2 (germline): MNHEY, SVGAGI.